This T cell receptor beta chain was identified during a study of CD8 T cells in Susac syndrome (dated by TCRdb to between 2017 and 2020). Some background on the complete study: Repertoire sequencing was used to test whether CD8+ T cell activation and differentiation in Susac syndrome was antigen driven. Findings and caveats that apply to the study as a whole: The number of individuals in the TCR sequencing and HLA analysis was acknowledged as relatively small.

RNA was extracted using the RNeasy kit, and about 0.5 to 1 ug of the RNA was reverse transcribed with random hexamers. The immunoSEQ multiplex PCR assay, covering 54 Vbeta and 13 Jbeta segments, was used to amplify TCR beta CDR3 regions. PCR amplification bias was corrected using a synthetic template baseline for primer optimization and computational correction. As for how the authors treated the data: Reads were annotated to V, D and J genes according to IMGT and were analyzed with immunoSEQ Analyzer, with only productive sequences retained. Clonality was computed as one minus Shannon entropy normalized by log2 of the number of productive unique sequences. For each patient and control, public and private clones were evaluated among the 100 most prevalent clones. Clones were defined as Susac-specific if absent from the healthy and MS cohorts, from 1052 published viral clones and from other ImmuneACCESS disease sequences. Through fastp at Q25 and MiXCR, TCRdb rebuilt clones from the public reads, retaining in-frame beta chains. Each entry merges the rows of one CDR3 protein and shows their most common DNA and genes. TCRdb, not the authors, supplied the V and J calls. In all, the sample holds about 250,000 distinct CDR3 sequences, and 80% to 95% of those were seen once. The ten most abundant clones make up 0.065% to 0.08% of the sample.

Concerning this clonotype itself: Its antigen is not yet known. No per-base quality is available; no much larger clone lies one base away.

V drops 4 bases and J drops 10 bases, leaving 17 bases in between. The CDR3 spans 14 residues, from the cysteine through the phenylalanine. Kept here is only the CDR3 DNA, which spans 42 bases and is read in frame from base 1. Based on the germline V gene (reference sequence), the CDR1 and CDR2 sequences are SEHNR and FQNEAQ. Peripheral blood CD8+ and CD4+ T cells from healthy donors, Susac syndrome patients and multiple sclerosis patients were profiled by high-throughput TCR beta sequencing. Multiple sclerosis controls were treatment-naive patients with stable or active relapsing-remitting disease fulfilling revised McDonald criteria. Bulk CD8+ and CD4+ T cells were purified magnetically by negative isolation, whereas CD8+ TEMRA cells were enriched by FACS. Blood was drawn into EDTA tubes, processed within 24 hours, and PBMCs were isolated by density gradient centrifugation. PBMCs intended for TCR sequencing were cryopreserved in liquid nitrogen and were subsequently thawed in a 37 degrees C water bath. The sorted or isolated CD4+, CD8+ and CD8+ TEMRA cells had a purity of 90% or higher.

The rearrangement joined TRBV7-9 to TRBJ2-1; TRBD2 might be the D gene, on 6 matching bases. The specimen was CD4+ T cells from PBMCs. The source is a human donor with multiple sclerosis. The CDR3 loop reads CASSYGTLRGEQFF. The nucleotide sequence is TGTGCCAGCAGCTACGGGACTCTGAGAGGAGAGCAGTTCTTC.